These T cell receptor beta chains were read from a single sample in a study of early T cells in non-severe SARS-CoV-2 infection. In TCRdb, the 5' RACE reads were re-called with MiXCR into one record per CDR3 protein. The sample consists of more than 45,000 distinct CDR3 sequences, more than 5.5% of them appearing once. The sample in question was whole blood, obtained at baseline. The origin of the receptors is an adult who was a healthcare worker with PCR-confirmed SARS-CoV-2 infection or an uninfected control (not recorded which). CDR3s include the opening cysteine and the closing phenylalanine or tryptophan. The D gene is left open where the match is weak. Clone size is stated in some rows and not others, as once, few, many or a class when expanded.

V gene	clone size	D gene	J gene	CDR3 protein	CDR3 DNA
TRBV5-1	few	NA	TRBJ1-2	CASSLVHGVDGYTF	TGCGCCAGCAGCTTGGTACACGGAGTGGATGGCTACACCTTC
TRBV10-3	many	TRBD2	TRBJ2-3	CAISGASGISTDTQYF	TGTGCCATCAGTGGGGCTAGCGGAATTAGCACAGATACGCAGTATTTT
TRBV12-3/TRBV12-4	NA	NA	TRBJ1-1	CASSRGPQMNTEAFF	TGTGCCAGCAGTCGGGGCCCACAGATGAACACTGAAGCTTTCTTT
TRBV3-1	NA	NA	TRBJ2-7	CASSQEGILTYEQYF	TGTGCCAGCAGCCAAGAGGGTATCCTGACCTACGAGCAGTACTTC
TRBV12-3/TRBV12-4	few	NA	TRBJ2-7	CASSPRPPHEQYF	TGTGCCAGCAGTCCGCGACCTCCCCACGAGCAGTACTTC
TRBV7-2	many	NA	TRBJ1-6	CASSLNRVGSPLHF	TGTGCCAGCAGTTTAAACAGGGTGGGCTCACCCCTCCACTTT
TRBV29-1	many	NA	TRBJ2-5	CSVRQSEETQYF	TGCAGCGTTAGGCAGTCCGAGGAGACCCAGTACTTC
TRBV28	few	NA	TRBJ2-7	CASTLKYEQYF	TGTGCCAGCACCCTTAAATACGAGCAGTACTTC
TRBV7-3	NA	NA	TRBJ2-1	CASSLTGGYNEQFF	TGTGCCAGCAGCTTAACGGGAGGCTACAATGAGCAGTTCTTC
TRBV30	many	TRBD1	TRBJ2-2	CAWKSDRATGELFF	TGTGCCTGGAAAAGCGACAGGGCGACCGGGGAGCTGTTTTTT
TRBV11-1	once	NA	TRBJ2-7	CASSRGEGAYEQYF	TGTGCCAGCAGCCGCGGGGAGGGGGCCTACGAGCAGTACTTC
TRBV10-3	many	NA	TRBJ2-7	CAIRAATNDEQYF	TGTGCCATCAGAGCGGCCACGAATGACGAGCAGTACTTC
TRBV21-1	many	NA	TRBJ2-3	CASSKGGGGAADTDTQYF	TGTGCCAGCAGCAAAGGAGGAGGTGGTGCAGCGGACACAGATACGCAGTATTTT
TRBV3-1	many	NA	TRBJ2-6	CASSQEGGTGQSGANVLTF	TGTGCCAGCAGCCAAGAGGGGGGCACAGGGCAGTCTGGGGCCAACGTCCTGACTTTC
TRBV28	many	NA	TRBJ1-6	CASSLGVGRGSSPLHF	TGTGCCAGCAGTTTAGGGGTGGGAAGGGGCTCTTCACCCCTCCACTTT
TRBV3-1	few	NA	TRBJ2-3	CASSQRAGATDTQYF	TGTGCCAGCAGCCAACGGGCGGGGGCCACAGATACGCAGTATTTT
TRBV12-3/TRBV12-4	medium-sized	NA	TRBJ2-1	CASSLFIEQFF	TGTGCCAGCAGTTTGTTTATTGAGCAGTTCTTC
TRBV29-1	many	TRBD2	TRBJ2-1	CSVAALAAMDEQFF	TGCAGCGTTGCGGCACTAGCGGCTATGGATGAGCAGTTCTTC
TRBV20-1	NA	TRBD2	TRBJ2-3	CSARTGLAETFNTDTQYF	TGCAGTGCTAGAACGGGACTAGCGGAAACATTCAACACAGATACGCAGTATTTT
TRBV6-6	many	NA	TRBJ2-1	CASSFSRTDNEQFF	TGTGCCAGCAGTTTTTCCAGGACGGACAATGAGCAGTTCTTC
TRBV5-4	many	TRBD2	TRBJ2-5	CASSLAKLAGRGETQYF	TGTGCCAGCAGCTTGGCCAAACTAGCGGGAAGAGGAGAGACCCAGTACTTC
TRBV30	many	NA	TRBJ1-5	CAWGAGMNQPQHF	TGTGCCTGGGGGGCAGGAATGAATCAGCCCCAGCATTTT
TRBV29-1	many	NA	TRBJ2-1	CSVDLEQFF	TGCAGCGTTGACCTTGAGCAGTTCTTC
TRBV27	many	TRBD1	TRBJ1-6	CASSSQGDRASPLHF	TGTGCCAGCAGTTCGCAGGGGGACAGAGCTTCACCCCTCCACTTT
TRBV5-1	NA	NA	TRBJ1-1	CASSSRPGGTEAFF	TGCGCCAGCAGCTCCCGCCCGGGGGGCACTGAAGCTTTCTTT
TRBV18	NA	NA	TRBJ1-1	CASSPKGTEAFF	TGTGCCAGCTCACCTAAAGGCACTGAAGCTTTCTTT
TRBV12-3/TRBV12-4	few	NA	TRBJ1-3	CASSPTRTGPGTIYF	TGTGCCAGCAGTCCAACCCGGACGGGGCCGGGCACCATATATTTT
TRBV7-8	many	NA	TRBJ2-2	CASSLASSAGELFF	TGTGCCAGCAGCTTAGCAAGTTCAGCCGGGGAGCTGTTTTTT
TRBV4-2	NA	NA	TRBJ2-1	CASSRPDRPYNEQFF	TGTGCCAGCAGCCGGCCGGACCGCCCCTACAATGAGCAGTTCTTC
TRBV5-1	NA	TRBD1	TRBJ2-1	CASSSQGASYNEQFF	TGCGCCAGCAGCTCGCAGGGGGCCTCCTACAATGAGCAGTTCTTC
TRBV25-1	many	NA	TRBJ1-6	CASSEEPRGNPIPLHF	TGTGCCAGCAGTGAAGAACCGAGAGGGAACCCTATCCCCCTCCACTTT
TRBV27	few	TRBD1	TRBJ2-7	CASSRRGQGDYEQYF	TGTGCCAGCAGTCGACGAGGACAGGGTGATTACGAGCAGTACTTC
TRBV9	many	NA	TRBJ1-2	CASSRLGANPPIKNGYTF	TGTGCCAGCAGTCGTCTCGGCGCTAACCCTCCCATTAAGAATGGCTACACCTTC
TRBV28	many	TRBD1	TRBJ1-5	CASSSPGQGGSNQPQHF	TGTGCCAGCAGCTCACCGGGACAGGGTGGAAGCAATCAGCCCCAGCATTTT
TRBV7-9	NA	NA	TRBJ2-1	CASSLDVGEQFF	TGTGCCAGCAGCTTAGACGTGGGTGAGCAGTTCTTC
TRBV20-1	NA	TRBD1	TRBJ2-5	CSAGPGTGQETQYF	TGCAGTGCGGGGCCAGGGACAGGACAAGAGACCCAGTACTTC
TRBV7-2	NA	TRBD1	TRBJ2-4	CASSSVTGERQTQYF	TGTGCCAGCAGCTCGGTGACAGGGGAGAGGCAAACTCAGTACTTC